This TCR beta chain was found in a study of vaccination and CD4 T cells after COVID-19. Study-wide context: Taking of post-vaccine samples occurred a median about 72 days after dose two (range 14 to 241).

Treatment denoted: roughly 10-day PBMC culture with coronavirus spike peptide pools or control peptides (ViraFEST assay). Unexposed donor CD4+ T cells predated the COVID-19 pandemic, collected 2011-2018. From unexposed donors, CD4+ T cells were probed, cells permitting, with SARS-CoV-2 S/N and four cold-coronavirus spikes. The Oncomine TCR Beta short-read assay was what sequenced the DNA obtained from cultured CD4+ T cells. TCRdb re-derived calls from the PCR reads in MiXCR, one entry per CDR3 protein. Here the sample spans over 5,000 distinct CDR3 sequences, approximately 62% being singletons. In the case of this clonotype: Its cognate antigen is unknown.

Study-level findings and limits: Convalescent patients gained a median about 90% of their reactive clones only post-vaccination.

J gave up 3 bases and V 4 bases, and 8 bases lay outside the gene matches. Germline CDR1 SQVTM, CDR2 ANQGSEA. The CDR3 consists of 14 residues. Input material: CD4+ T cells from blood, cultured in vitro. This sequence was found in a human donor in good health. This rearrangement joins TRBV29-1 to TRBJ2-7, with TRBD1 identical over 8 bases. CDR3 in DNA: TGCAGCGTTGCATCCGGGACAGGCCTCTACGAGCAGTACTTC. Its translation: CSVASGTGLYEQYF.